This TCR beta chain was retrieved from a study of blood T cell repertoires in COVID-19. Background on the study: Samples of COVID-19 (acute and convalescent) were obtained from the United States, Italy and Spain.

Original processing notes: Scientists estimated how many nucleated cells there were by amplifying reference gene primers. Some clones are missing from TCRdb's copy, which holds only in-frame ones; the method was immunoSEQ multiplex PCR. The DNA was the basis for D and trimming; V, J and clone size are from that table. The sample holds over 120,000 clones; about 80% are singletons and the top ten take about 3%. V shed 0 bases and J shed 2 bases, with 10 bases lying between them. Germline assignment: CDR1 ENHRY and CDR2 SYGVKD. This CDR3 contains 16 residues. The receptor was isolated from a woman older than 75 with acute or convalescent COVID-19. The rearrangement joins TRBV10-3 to TRBJ1-4; D possibly corresponds to TRBD1 (5 bases). Sequenced material: peripheral blood. The CDR3 spells CAISESGTDTNEKLFF. The CDR3 DNA follows: TGTGCCATCAGTGAGTCGGGGACTGACACTAATGAAAAACTGTTTTTT.